Listed here is a single T cell receptor (beta chain). This specimen comes from a study of CD8 T cells in Susac syndrome. Study context: When their blood was taken, patients with Susac syndrome were therapy-naive, taking corticosteroids, or taking intravenous immunoglobulin alone.

cDNA came from approximately 0.5 to 1 ug RNA primed by random hexamers. A multiplex approach, immunoSEQ multiplex PCR, amplified TCR beta CDR3 across 54 Vbeta and 13 Jbeta. TCRdb processed the immunoSEQ multiplex PCR reads anew with MiXCR; each CDR3 protein has one entry. The data hold some 210,000 distinct CDR3 sequences, with 94% observed a single time. This clonotype was obtained from a human donor with Susac syndrome. Specimen: CD4+ T cells from PBMCs.

For the CDR3, the DNA is TGTGCCAGCACCCCAACAACGGTATCGGGGACCCAGTACTTC. It translates to CASTPTTVSGTQYF. V and J are TRBV6-2 or TRBV6-3 and TRBJ2-5; D is unresolved. The V gene's germline CDR1 is MNHEY and CDR2 SVGEGT. The CDR3 is 14 amino acids. Trimming took off 7 bases at V and 7 bases at J, with 19 bases between the two ends.